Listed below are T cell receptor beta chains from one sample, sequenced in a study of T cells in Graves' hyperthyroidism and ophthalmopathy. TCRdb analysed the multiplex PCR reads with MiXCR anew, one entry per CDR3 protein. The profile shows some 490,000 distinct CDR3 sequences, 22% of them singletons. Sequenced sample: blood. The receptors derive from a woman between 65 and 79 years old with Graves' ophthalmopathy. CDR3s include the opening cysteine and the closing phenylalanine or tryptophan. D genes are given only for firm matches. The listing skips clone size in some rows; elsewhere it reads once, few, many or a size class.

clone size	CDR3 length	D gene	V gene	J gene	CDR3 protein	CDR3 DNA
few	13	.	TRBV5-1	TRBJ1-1	CASSLESITEAFF	TGCGCCAGCAGCTTGGAATCAATCACTGAAGCTTTCTTT
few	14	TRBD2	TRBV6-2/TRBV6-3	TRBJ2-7	CASISGSLLYEQYF	TGTGCCAGCATAAGCGGGAGTCTTCTCTACGAGCAGTACTTC
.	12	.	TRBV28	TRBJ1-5	CASTHTIRPQHF	TGTGCCAGCACCCATACGATCCGGCCCCAGCATTTT
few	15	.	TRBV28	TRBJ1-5	CASSRQGNSNQPQHF	TGTGCCAGCAGTCGGCAGGGGAATAGCAATCAGCCCCAGCATTTT
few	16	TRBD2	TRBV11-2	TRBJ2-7	CASSSPRASGSYEQYF	TGTGCCAGCAGCTCACCTAGGGCTAGCGGTTCTTACGAGCAGTACTTC
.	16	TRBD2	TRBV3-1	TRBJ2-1	CASSQDIGLAGREQFF	TGTGCCAGCAGCCAAGATATCGGACTAGCGGGTAGGGAGCAGTTCTTC
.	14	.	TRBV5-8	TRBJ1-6	CASSFSTDNSPLHF	TGTGCCAGCAGCTTTAGCACAGATAATTCACCCCTCCACTTT
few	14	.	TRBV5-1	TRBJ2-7	CASSVDSTSYEQYF	TGCGCCAGCAGCGTAGACAGCACCTCCTACGAGCAGTACTTC
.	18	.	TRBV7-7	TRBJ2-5	CASSPGEVSGRPGGTQYF	TGTGCTAGCAGCCCAGGGGAAGTATCGGGTCGCCCGGGGGGGACCCAGTACTTC
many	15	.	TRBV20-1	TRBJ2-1	CSAPASGRSYNEQFF	TGCAGTGCCCCGGCCTCCGGTAGGTCCTACAATGAGCAGTTCTTC
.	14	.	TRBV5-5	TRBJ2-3	CAGMGTSSTDTQYF	TGTGCCGGCATGGGCACCTCTAGCACAGATACGCAGTATTTT
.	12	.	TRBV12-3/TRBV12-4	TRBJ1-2	CASSLGSGGYTF	TGTGCCAGCAGTTTAGGCTCGGGTGGCTACACCTTC
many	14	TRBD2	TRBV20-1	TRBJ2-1	CSASLAGGQDEQFF	TGCAGTGCTAGTCTAGCGGGAGGCCAAGATGAGCAGTTCTTC
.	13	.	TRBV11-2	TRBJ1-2	CASSHGPEYGYTF	TGTGCCAGCAGCCATGGGCCAGAGTATGGCTACACCTTC
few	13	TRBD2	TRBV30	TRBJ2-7	CAWARGISYEQYF	TGTGCCTGGGCGCGGGGGATCTCCTACGAGCAGTACTTC
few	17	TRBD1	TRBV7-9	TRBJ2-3	CASSLGRGRYIADTQYF	TGTGCCAGCAGCTTAGGCAGGGGGAGATACATAGCAGATACGCAGTATTTT
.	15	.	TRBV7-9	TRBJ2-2	CASSPRRINTGELFF	TGTGCCAGCAGCCCGCGCAGAATTAACACCGGGGAGCTGTTTTTT
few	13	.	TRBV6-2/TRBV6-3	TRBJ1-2	CASRTSSNYGYTF	TGTGCCAGCAGGACTAGCTCTAACTATGGCTACACCTTC
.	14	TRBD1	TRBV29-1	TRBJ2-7	CSVDGTGGRYEQYF	TGCAGCGTTGATGGGACAGGGGGTAGATACGAGCAGTACTTC
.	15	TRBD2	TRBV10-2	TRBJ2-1	CASSESGLAYNEQFF	TGCGCCAGCAGTGAATCCGGACTAGCATACAATGAGCAGTTCTTC
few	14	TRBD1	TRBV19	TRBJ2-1	CASNHQGAHNEQFF	TGTGCCAGTAACCACCAGGGGGCTCACAATGAGCAGTTCTTC
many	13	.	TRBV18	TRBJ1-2	CASSPGTNYGYTF	TGTGCCAGCTCACCCGGTACTAACTATGGCTACACCTTC
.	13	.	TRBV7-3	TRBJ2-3	CASSYHREDTQYF	TGTGCCAGCAGCTACCACAGGGAAGATACGCAGTATTTT
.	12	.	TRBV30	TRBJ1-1	CAWSGPTGKAFF	TGTGCCTGGAGTGGCCCGACGGGTAAAGCTTTCTTT